This TCR beta chain was found in a study of T cells in women clearing cervical HPV infection. Background on the study: For cases, blood was sampled a median approximately 150 days after lesion detection, interquartile range roughly 80 to 200 days.

The CDR3 is made up of 13 amino acids. CDR1 and CDR2 (germline): GTSNPN, SVGIG (reference sequence). J lost 5 bases, V lost 4 bases, and 4 bases had no gene match. TCRdb's table, derived via immunoSEQ multiplex PCR, lists solely in-frame clones and lacks some. The sample totals about 30,000 clones. Study observations and caveats: Richness differences could reflect unmeasured T-cell content per sample. Combining TCR richness with V gene abundances gave around 0.87 AUC. Repertoire richness, not evenness, was significantly elevated in CIN3+ cases versus controls.

As concerns this clone: Antigen: not known. The read ends 3 residues shy of where the CDR3 ends; the end is completed using the germline J gene.

The chain couples TRBV30 to TRBJ1-2; 10 bases are shared with TRBD1. The source of this sequence is a woman aged 18 to 69 with a cervical HPV16 infection that either progressed to CIN3+ or cleared (not recorded which). The material sequenced was blood buffy coat. The sequenced part of the CDR3 DNA is TGTGCCTGGACCCCGGACAGGGGGTATGGC. Protein product: CAWTPDRGYG. The entire CDR3 protein reads CAWTPDRGYGYTF.